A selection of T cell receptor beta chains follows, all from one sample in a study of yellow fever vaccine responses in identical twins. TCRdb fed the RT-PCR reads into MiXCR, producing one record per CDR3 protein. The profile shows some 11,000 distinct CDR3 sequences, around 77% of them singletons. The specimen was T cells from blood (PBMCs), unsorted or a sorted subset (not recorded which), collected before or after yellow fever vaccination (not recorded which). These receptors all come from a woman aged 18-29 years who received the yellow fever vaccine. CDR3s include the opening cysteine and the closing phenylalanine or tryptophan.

CDR3aa: CSVTRDDYNEQFF
v_gene: TRBV29-1
j_gene: TRBJ2-1
len: 13

CDR3aa: CASSPLTSGGETQYF
v_gene: TRBV4-3
j_gene: TRBJ2-5
len: 15

CDR3aa: CSVEARGTTNTGELFF
v_gene: TRBV29-1
j_gene: TRBJ2-2
len: 16

CDR3aa: CASSPPGRTTTEAFF
v_gene: TRBV9
j_gene: TRBJ1-1
len: 15

CDR3aa: CSVSGTSGREYEQYF
v_gene: TRBV29-1
j_gene: TRBJ2-7
len: 15

CDR3aa: CASSPVGQETQYF
v_gene: TRBV11-3
j_gene: TRBJ2-5
len: 13

CDR3aa: CSARDVKKGQIDFRNQPQHF
v_gene: TRBV20-1
j_gene: TRBJ1-5
len: 20

CDR3aa: CASSLGLGDYGYTF
v_gene: TRBV12-3/TRBV12-4
j_gene: TRBJ1-2
len: 14

CDR3aa: CASSFPGVNEQFF
v_gene: TRBV11-1
j_gene: TRBJ2-1
len: 13

CDR3aa: CASSPNRNLGELFF
v_gene: TRBV2
j_gene: TRBJ2-2
len: 14

CDR3aa: CASSYSTGAEQFF
v_gene: TRBV6-5
j_gene: TRBJ2-1
len: 13

CDR3aa: CASSDSRSSYEQYF
v_gene: TRBV28
j_gene: TRBJ2-7
len: 14

CDR3aa: CSVTPQSGAEKPNSYNEQFF
v_gene: TRBV29-1
j_gene: TRBJ2-1
len: 20

CDR3aa: CASSLRDRGHQETQYF
v_gene: TRBV6-2/TRBV6-3
j_gene: TRBJ2-5
len: 16

CDR3aa: CASSELAGSYNEQFF
v_gene: TRBV6-1
j_gene: TRBJ2-1
len: 15

CDR3aa: CASSYGTPNTEAFF
v_gene: TRBV6-5
j_gene: TRBJ1-1
len: 14

CDR3aa: CASSLGAGGSYEQYF
v_gene: TRBV11-3
j_gene: TRBJ2-7
len: 15

CDR3aa: CASSSDPGSSGNTIYF
v_gene: TRBV13
j_gene: TRBJ1-3
len: 16

CDR3aa: CASSYSAGAGDTQYF
v_gene: TRBV6-5
j_gene: TRBJ2-3
len: 15

CDR3aa: CASSSLTGDSNQPQHF
v_gene: TRBV11-2
j_gene: TRBJ1-5
len: 16

CDR3aa: CASSYGGDEQYF
v_gene: TRBV13
j_gene: TRBJ2-7
len: 12

CDR3aa: CASSRVGATNEKLFF
v_gene: TRBV11-3
j_gene: TRBJ1-4
len: 15

CDR3aa: CASRYRGSGASGTDTQYF
v_gene: TRBV11-1
j_gene: TRBJ2-3
len: 18

CDR3aa: CASSMTLGYTF
v_gene: TRBV7-9
j_gene: TRBJ1-2
len: 11

CDR3aa: CASSVFSGSGNEQFF
v_gene: TRBV2
j_gene: TRBJ2-1
len: 15

CDR3aa: CASSGTGLSGYTF
v_gene: TRBV10-1
j_gene: TRBJ1-2
len: 13

CDR3aa: CASSKPRGGGTSGNNEQFF
v_gene: TRBV21-1
j_gene: TRBJ2-1
len: 19

CDR3aa: CASSGGDLVTTGYTF
v_gene: TRBV11-1
j_gene: TRBJ1-2
len: 15

CDR3aa: CASSPSSYNEQFF
v_gene: TRBV3-1
j_gene: TRBJ2-1
len: 13

CDR3aa: CASSKRGRNYGYTF
v_gene: TRBV21-1
j_gene: TRBJ1-2
len: 14

CDR3aa: CATSPTAQNIQYF
v_gene: TRBV24-1
j_gene: TRBJ2-4
len: 13

CDR3aa: CASSLRPGLAGEVGEQFF
v_gene: TRBV7-3
j_gene: TRBJ2-1
len: 18

CDR3aa: CASSLVWDSVSYEQYF
v_gene: TRBV12-3/TRBV12-4
j_gene: TRBJ2-7
len: 16

CDR3aa: CASSVDGDEIEQFF
v_gene: TRBV9
j_gene: TRBJ2-1
len: 14

CDR3aa: CASSLETGRLAWQYF
v_gene: TRBV11-2
j_gene: TRBJ2-7
len: 15

CDR3aa: CSARLAGADTQYF
v_gene: TRBV20-1
j_gene: TRBJ2-3
len: 13

CDR3aa: CASSLSGTYNEQFF
v_gene: TRBV11-1
j_gene: TRBJ2-1
len: 14

CDR3aa: CASSSPLDRGDPNSNQPQHF
v_gene: TRBV7-6
j_gene: TRBJ1-5
len: 20

CDR3aa: CASSQDIFEAGETQYF
v_gene: TRBV4-3
j_gene: TRBJ2-5
len: 16

CDR3aa: CASSPRQGADTQYF
v_gene: TRBV11-1
j_gene: TRBJ2-3
len: 14

CDR3aa: CASSQPGTGANYGYTF
v_gene: TRBV4-3
j_gene: TRBJ1-2
len: 16

CDR3aa: CASSVTLAGAGEQFF
v_gene: TRBV9
j_gene: TRBJ2-1
len: 15

CDR3aa: CASSLDREETQYF
v_gene: TRBV4-3
j_gene: TRBJ2-5
len: 13

CDR3aa: CASSPSGTGGETQYF
v_gene: TRBV7-2
j_gene: TRBJ2-5
len: 15

CDR3aa: CASSPRQGRRNEKLFF
v_gene: TRBV7-9
j_gene: TRBJ1-4
len: 16

CDR3aa: CASSLSPGQGGTEAFF
v_gene: TRBV11-1
j_gene: TRBJ1-1
len: 16

CDR3aa: CASSLLTRVQFF
v_gene: TRBV28
j_gene: TRBJ2-1
len: 12

CDR3aa: CASSYSQSGSVNTEAFF
v_gene: TRBV6-2/TRBV6-3
j_gene: TRBJ1-1
len: 17

CDR3aa: CASSPTDTSTDTQYF
v_gene: TRBV18
j_gene: TRBJ2-3
len: 15

CDR3aa: CASSSSGTAIDEAFF
v_gene: TRBV7-6
j_gene: TRBJ1-1
len: 15

CDR3aa: CASSQDSFSGRGRSEQYF
v_gene: TRBV4-3
j_gene: TRBJ2-7
len: 18

CDR3aa: CASSPITGSYGYTF
v_gene: TRBV11-1
j_gene: TRBJ1-2
len: 14

CDR3aa: CATIAGNTDTQYF
v_gene: TRBV2
j_gene: TRBJ2-3
len: 13